This section outlines one T cell receptor (beta chain) sequence together with its context. The record originates from a study of blood T cell repertoires in COVID-19. About the study: Acute and convalescent COVID-19 samples came from the United States, Italy and Spain. From T cells, B-cell-depleted T cells, or PBMCs came the material, which was cDNA or gDNA.

Trimming shortened V by 5 bases and J by 2 bases, and 11 bases separated the two germline ends. CDR1 SSHAT and CDR2 FNYEAQ come from the germline V gene (reference sequence). The CDR3 extends over 14 amino acids. Under the authors' procedure: Nucleated cell counts were estimated from reference gene primer amplification. The assay was immunoSEQ multiplex PCR, and TCRdb's table has in-frame clones only and misses some. That table gives V, J and clone size, and the DNA gave D and trimming. Of roughly 150,000 clones in the sample, approximately 91% were seen once. Enrolled during active infection, Seattle patients were then followed longitudinally.

The specimen was peripheral blood. This TCR was recovered from a man in his late teens or twenties with COVID-19, enrolled during active disease. This chain uses TRBV7-7 with TRBJ2-3; TRBD2 might be the D (5 bases). The CDR3 bases are TGTGCCAGCAGCCCCCCCGGGATCACAGATACGCAGTATTTT. This codes for CASSPPGITDTQYF. Variable domain in full (rest from reference TRBV7-7 and TRBJ2-3): GAGVSQSPRYKVTKRGQDVTLRCDPISSHATLYWYQQALGQGPEFLTYFNYEAQPDKSGLPSDRFSAERPEGSISTLTIQRTEQRDSAMYRCASSPPGITDTQYFGPGTRLTVL.